This T cell receptor (beta chain) is from a study of regulatory T cells in long-lasting Graves disease. Assembly of TCR beta libraries relied on iRepertoire HTBI primers together with Arm-PCR of CDR3 regions. A single record per CDR3 protein comes from TCRdb applying MiXCR to the multiplex PCR reads. Among approximately 690,000 distinct CDR3 sequences listed, 25% to 30% were seen once. This clonotype was counted only a few times. As yet, its antigen is unknown. Indicated time point: persistent/refractory GD, antithyroid drugs over 5 years with positive TRAb. With RNA extracted from PBMCs as input, the TCR library was made. Study-wide findings and caveats: Clonotypes that were public and shared totalled approximately 3,000 in persistent patients versus 750 to 1,000 in new patients. Authors noted too few samples as a limitation.

The receptor was derived from a female donor with Graves disease. Sequencing was performed on peripheral blood mononuclear cells (PBMCs), taken when the disease was refractory, from a patient treated with antithyroid drugs.

CDR3 DNA: TGCAGCGTCAACGAGGGGTTTACGAACACCGGGGAGCTGTTTTTT. It codes for CSVNEGFTNTGELFF. This sequence joins TRBV29-1 and TRBJ2-2; perhaps D is TRBD1 or TRBD2 (5 bases each). This CDR3 comprises 15 residues. Per germline, CDR1 SQVTM and CDR2 ANQGSEA. V shed 6 bases and J shed 0 bases, with 14 bases lying between them.